Below, one T cell receptor beta chain is given with its context. Its antigen remains unknown. Here the CDR3 omits its conserved ending phenylalanine or tryptophan, so a read error is the likely source. Because the CDR3's place on the DNA is in doubt, the DNA is left out and the CDR3 is given as listed by TCRdb. TCR beta cDNA came from around 500 ng total RNA, primed with a constant-region primer. Sequencing libraries for TCR beta derived from three nested multiplex PCR rounds that used slightly modified ARM-PCR. Via MiXCR, TCRdb re-called the multiplex PCR reads, giving one row per CDR3 protein. Here the sample spans 99,000 or so distinct CDR3 sequences, about four fifths being singletons. This specimen comes from a study of tumor-infiltrating lymphocytes in primary liver carcinoma. As for the study in general: All lesions had stage T1-T3 N0M0 and about 4.2 to 10 cm widths. Whole-study results and caveats: About 7-24% of top clones, no more, were shared by all five regions. Tumor-adjacent and tumor-blood pairs shared less of their repertoires than tumor region pairs shared.

DNA and RNA were both co-extracted from approximately 20-30 mg of bulk tissue that had not been sorted. Surgical resection treated primary liver carcinoma in the patients. The sequence was obtained from a man aged 35-49 years with primary liver carcinoma and hepatitis B virus infection. Sequenced input: liver tumor tissue from sampling region 3. Subset meaning: tumor region T3, left-lateral pole.

CDR3 sequence reads: CASTYSFEGKLLL. The V call is TRBV14, the J call TRBJ1-4. The CDR3 is 13 amino acids in total, end residues counted. Germline V lookup: CDR1 SGHDN, CDR2 FVKESK.